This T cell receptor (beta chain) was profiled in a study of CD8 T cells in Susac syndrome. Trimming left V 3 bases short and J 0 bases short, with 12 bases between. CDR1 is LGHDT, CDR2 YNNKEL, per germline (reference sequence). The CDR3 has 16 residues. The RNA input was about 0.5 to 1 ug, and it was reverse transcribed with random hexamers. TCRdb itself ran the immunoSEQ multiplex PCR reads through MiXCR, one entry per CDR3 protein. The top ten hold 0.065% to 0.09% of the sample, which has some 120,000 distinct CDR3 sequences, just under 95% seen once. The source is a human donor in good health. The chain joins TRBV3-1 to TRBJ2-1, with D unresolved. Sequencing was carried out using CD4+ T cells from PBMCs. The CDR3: CASSHDGYSSYNEQFF. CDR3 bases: TGTGCCAGCAGCCACGACGGGTATAGCTCCTACAATGAGCAGTTCTTC.